The rows below give T cell receptor beta chains drawn from one sample of a study of T cells expressing NK-cell markers. TCRdb re-called the 5' RACE reads; every CDR3 protein appears as one record, without DNA. The sample has roughly 170,000 distinct CDR3 sequences. Sequenced material: blood T cells: a sorted CD56 or NKG2C T cell subset, CD4+ or CD8+ T cells, or bulk PBMC T cells (not recorded which). The receptors shown here come from a woman aged 18-69 years in good health. Each CDR3 is given with its conserved first and last residue. Fields, in order: V gene, clone size, J gene, CDR3 protein. Clone size is not always given. Where it is, it says once, few, many or a class for expanded clones.

TRBV10-3	.	TRBJ2-4	CAISDPSGGGGKNIQYF
TRBV10-3	medium-sized	TRBJ2-3	CAIGAGPTGAPDTQYF
TRBV28	.	TRBJ2-7	CASSQGLAGVGTYEQYF
TRBV9	.	TRBJ2-5	CASSRTGGQETQYF
TRBV15	.	TRBJ1-5	CATSRDRGTGQPQHF
TRBV29-1	.	TRBJ2-1	CSSTGGSEVHEQFF
TRBV20-1	.	TRBJ2-1	CSASPGRAYNEQFF
TRBV9	.	TRBJ2-3	CASSVLGAADTQYF
TRBV5-1	.	TRBJ2-7	CASSLPGQEFYEQYF
TRBV7-9	.	TRBJ1-1	CASSEQGEGTEAFF
TRBV12-3/TRBV12-4	.	TRBJ2-1	CASREDRGRSNEQFF
TRBV6-2/TRBV6-3	.	TRBJ1-5	CASSKKQGIQPQHF
TRBV4-1	.	TRBJ2-1	CASSHPLRSYNEQFF
TRBV20-1	.	TRBJ2-5	CSASGGAGGKETQYF
TRBV4-1	.	TRBJ2-3	CASSQPPGLAGGPMNTQYF
TRBV15	.	TRBJ2-1	CATSRGQGGYNEQFF
TRBV7-8	.	TRBJ1-5	CASSLAPVGNQPQHF
TRBV29-1	.	TRBJ2-3	CSPRGGGQYTQYF
TRBV7-3	.	TRBJ2-3	CASSLSRPGGSDTQYF
TRBV2	.	TRBJ2-1	CASSNYNEQFF
TRBV29-1	.	TRBJ2-7	CSVAQAAYEQYF
TRBV3-1	.	TRBJ2-3	CASSQGLAVAGDTQYF
TRBV12-3/TRBV12-4	.	TRBJ1-1	CASTRDRGPEAFF
TRBV29-1	.	TRBJ2-3	CSVSAGGTDTQYF
TRBV7-2	.	TRBJ2-2	CASTLVRGTGELFF
TRBV2	.	TRBJ1-6	CASSEVADNSPLHF
TRBV3-1	.	TRBJ1-6	CASSSARGPNSPLHF
TRBV29-1	.	TRBJ2-2	CSVVASTNTGELFF
TRBV5-1	.	TRBJ2-2	CASSNQPQAADTGELFF
TRBV7-2	.	TRBJ2-3	CASSRLLAGVTDTQYF
TRBV29-1	.	TRBJ2-5	CSVDSRETQYF
TRBV5-1	.	TRBJ1-4	CASRPDQGAWEKLFF
TRBV6-2/TRBV6-3	.	TRBJ2-7	CASRLGLAQSYEQYF
TRBV20-1	.	TRBJ2-2	CSARDSTSGGANTGELFF
TRBV12-3/TRBV12-4	.	TRBJ2-1	CASSLSRVYNEQFF
TRBV20-1	.	TRBJ1-6	CSARAQTDTLNSPLHF
TRBV2	.	TRBJ2-1	CASSERLAAYNEQFF
TRBV12-3/TRBV12-4	.	TRBJ2-5	CASSSTSGKGRETQYF
TRBV7-2	.	TRBJ1-5	CASSPGYGGQPQHF
TRBV24-1	.	TRBJ2-3	CATSDRNSGGKADTQYF
TRBV20-1	.	TRBJ2-1	CSARDARNNEQFF
TRBV7-3	.	TRBJ2-2	CASSPQGGPNGELFF
TRBV10-3	.	TRBJ2-7	CAIKETGDVQYF
TRBV19	.	TRBJ1-5	CASSITSTGNQPQHF
TRBV21-1	.	TRBJ2-1	CASSQAGRPYNEQFF
TRBV6-5	.	TRBJ2-2	CAVRGSTGELFF
TRBV7-2	.	TRBJ1-2	CASSSTGQGFYGYTF
TRBV4-1	.	TRBJ1-5	CASSQENSNQPQHF
TRBV2	.	TRBJ1-2	CASREQGMAGYTF
TRBV20-1	.	TRBJ2-5	CSASRGQLRETQYF
TRBV6-1	.	TRBJ2-7	CASRAPTSGKTYEQYF
TRBV25-1	.	TRBJ2-1	CASSESGRNNEQFF
TRBV5-1	.	TRBJ2-5	CASSYHQETQYF
TRBV5-1	.	TRBJ2-2	CASSWPSGELFF
TRBV5-1	.	TRBJ2-3	CASSLEATGDTQYF